This T cell receptor beta chain was retrieved from a study of blood T cell repertoires in COVID-19. The overall study: Sites across the United States, Italy and Spain contributed samples from acute and convalescent COVID-19. PBMCs, B-cell-depleted T cells, or T cells were the source of the cDNA or gDNA that made up the material.

Germline CDR1 reads LNHNV; CDR2 reads YYDKDF (reference sequence). Germline trimming cut 4 bases from V and 3 bases from J; bases unmatched to any gene: 4. CDR3 length: 16 residues. Original processing methods: For nucleated cells, counts were estimated from reference gene primer amplification. Measured with immunoSEQ multiplex PCR; TCRdb has only the in-frame clones, and not every one. V, J and clone size are those of that table, while D and trimming were read from the DNA. Of more than 85,000 clones listed, about 86% are singletons. This sequence joins TRBV15 and TRBJ1-3; TRBD1 aligns across 12 bases. Sequenced input: peripheral blood. The TCR was taken from a man older than 75 with acute or convalescent COVID-19. CDR3 protein: CATSTGQGAGGNTIYF. CDR3 bases: TGTGCCACCAGCACGGGACAGGGGGCCGGTGGAAACACCATATATTTT. Full variable domain (remainder filled in from reference TRBV15 and TRBJ1-3): DAMVIQNPRYQVTQFGKPVTLSCSQTLNHNVMYWYQQKSSQAPKLLFHYYDKDFNNEADTPDNFQSRRPNTSFCFLDIRSPGLGDTAMYLCATSTGQGAGGNTIYFGEGSWLTVV.